This TCR beta chain was captured in a study of CD8 T cells in ankylosing spondylitis. Study-wide points: Prior work had noted some motif variants in reactive arthritis blood and synovial fluid. A motif in TCR beta, a set of 8 or 9 highly homologous variants, appeared characteristic of ankylosing spondylitis blood.

CDR3 length equals 17 residues. V lost 2 bases to trimming and J lost 4 bases; unmatched junction nucleotides: 6. CDR1 and CDR2 from the germline V gene are SGHTA and FQGNSA. Comments on this clonotype: Its antigen is unidentified.

Libraries of TCR beta came from quantitative 5'-RACE with molecular barcodes. TCRdb redid the calling of the 5' RACE reads with MiXCR, one entry per CDR3 protein. Of some 450,000 distinct CDR3 sequences in the sample, 15% to 20% are singletons; the top ten hold 1%. Sequenced sample: blood, either unsorted or a sorted T cell fraction (not recorded which). The clonotype originates from a male donor with ankylosing spondylitis. The chain is built from TRBV7-2 and TRBJ2-2; 11 nucleotides agree with TRBD2. The CDR3: CASSLRLAGGSTGELFF. CDR3 nucleotide sequence: TGTGCCAGCAGCTTAAGGCTAGCGGGAGGAAGCACCGGGGAGCTGTTTTTT.